Shown below are 3 T cell receptor beta chains from a single sample sequenced in a study of blood T cell repertoires in COVID-19. Profiled with immunoSEQ multiplex PCR; TCRdb holds only in-frame clones, not every one. This sample has roughly 120,000 clones, with about nine tenths found just once. Sequencing was carried out using peripheral blood. The receptor source for this set is a man between 50 and 59 years old with active COVID-19.

This rearrangement joins TRBV3-1 (or the pseudogene TRBV3-2) to TRBJ2-7; TRBD1 aligns across 7 bases. Germline-derived CDR1 and CDR2 are LGHDT and YNNKEL (reference sequence). The length of the CDR3 is 15 residues. With 3 bases clipped from V and 2 bases from J, the junction kept 7 bases outside the gene matches. The CDR3 DNA reads as TGTGCCAGCAGCCAGGCCTCCGGGACAGCCTACGAGCAGTACTTC. Translating it yields CASSQASGTAYEQYF.

This clone showed up just once. The V gene is TRBV7-8, the J gene TRBJ2-5, with 16 bases identical to TRBD2. Unmatched junction bases numbered 8, after V lost 6 bases and J lost 7 bases. This CDR3 is 16 amino acids long. Germline V gene lookup returns CDR1 SGHVS and CDR2 FQNEAQ. CDR3 DNA: TGTGCCAGCAGTAACCCGGGACTAGCGGGAGGGGGGACCCAGTACTTC. Its protein product is CASSNPGLAGGGTQYF. Supplemented by reference TRBV7-8 and TRBJ2-5, the full variable domain reads GAGVSQSPRYKVAKRGQDVALRCDPISGHVSLFWYQQALGQGPEFLTYFQNEAQLDKSGLPSDRFFAERPEGSVSTLKIQRTQQEDSAVYLCASSNPGLAGGGTQYFGPGTRLLVL.

This CDR3 is CASSPGGPNQPQHF. CDR3 DNA: TGTGCCAGCAGCCCGGGGGGCCCCAATCAGCCCCAGCATTTT. The chain recombines TRBV7-2 with TRBJ1-5; D may be TRBD1 (6 bases). V was trimmed by 5 bases and J by 3 bases, leaving 11 bases between them. CDR1 and CDR2 (germline): SGHTA, FQGNSA. This CDR3 has 14 residues.